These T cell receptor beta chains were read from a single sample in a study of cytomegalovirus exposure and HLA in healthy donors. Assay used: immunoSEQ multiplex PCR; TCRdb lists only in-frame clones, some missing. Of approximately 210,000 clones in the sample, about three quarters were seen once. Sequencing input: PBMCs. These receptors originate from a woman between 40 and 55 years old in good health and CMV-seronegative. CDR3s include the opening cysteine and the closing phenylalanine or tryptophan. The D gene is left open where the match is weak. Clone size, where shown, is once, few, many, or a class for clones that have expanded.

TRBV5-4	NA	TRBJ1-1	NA	TGTGCCAGCAGCTGGGGGAGGGGGATGGGGCACACTGAAGCTTTCTTT	CASSWGRGMGHTEAFF
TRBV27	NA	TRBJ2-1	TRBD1	TGTGCCAGCAGTACAAGACAGGGTTGGAACAATGAGCAGTTCTTC	CASSTRQGWNNEQFF
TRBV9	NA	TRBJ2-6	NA	TGTGCCAGCAGCGCCGGGACTCCGAGCTCTGGGGCCAACGTCCTGACTTTC	CASSAGTPSSGANVLTF
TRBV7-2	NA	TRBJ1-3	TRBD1	TGTGCCAGCAGCGTATCCACAGGGGCGGCTGGAAACACCATATATTTT	CASSVSTGAAGNTIYF
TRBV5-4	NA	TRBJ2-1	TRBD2	TGTGCCAGCAGCTCGGGCGGTAGCGGGATTATTAATGAGCAGTTCTTC	CASSSGGSGIINEQFF
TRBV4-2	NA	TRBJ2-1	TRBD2	TGTGCCAGCAGCCTACGACAGCTTTTAGTAGCGGGAGTCGACAATGAGCAGTTCTTC	CASSLRQLLVAGVDNEQFF
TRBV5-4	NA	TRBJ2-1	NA	TGTGCCAGCAGCTTTAGGGGATCCTACAATGAGCAGTTCTTC	CASSFRGSYNEQFF
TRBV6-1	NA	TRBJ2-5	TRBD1	TGTGCCAGCAGTGCCTCGGTAACCGGGACAGGGGAGGGGACCCAGTACTTC	CASSASVTGTGEGTQYF
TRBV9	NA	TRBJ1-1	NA	TGTGCCAGCAGCGCAGCCTTGACATTGAACACTGAAGCTTTCTTT	CASSAALTLNTEAFF
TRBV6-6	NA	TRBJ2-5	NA	TGTGCCAGCAGTTACCGGGACACGGGGGAGACCCAGTACTTC	CASSYRDTGETQYF
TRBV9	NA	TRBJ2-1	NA	TGTGCCAGCAGCGTAGGTGAGGTGGTAGGATCGGAGCAGTTCTTC	CASSVGEVVGSEQFF
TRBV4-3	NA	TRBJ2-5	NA	TGCGCCAGCAGCCAAGAAGTCAGGGATTACCCAGGAGAGACCCAGTACTTC	CASSQEVRDYPGETQYF
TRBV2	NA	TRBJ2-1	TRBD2	TGTGCCAAGCCGGGACTAGCGGGGTCCGAGCAGTTCTTC	CAKPGLAGSEQFF
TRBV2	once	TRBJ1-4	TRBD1	TGTGCCAGCTGCCGGGACAGGACCGATGAAAAACTGTTTTTT	CASCRDRTDEKLFF
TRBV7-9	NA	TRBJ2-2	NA	TGTGCCAGCAGCTTAATGGCAGGGTCGAACACCGGGGAGCTGTTTTTT	CASSLMAGSNTGELFF
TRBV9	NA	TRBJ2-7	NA	TGTGCCAGCAGCGCAACCGCCGGCTCCTACGAGCAGTACTTC	CASSATAGSYEQYF
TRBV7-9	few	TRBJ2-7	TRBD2	TGTGCCAGCAGCTTAGCGGGGTCAGCTAGCGGCTACGAGCAGTACTTC	CASSLAGSASGYEQYF
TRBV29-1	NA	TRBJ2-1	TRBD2	TGCAGCGTCCGGACTAGCGCATACAATGAGCAGTTCTTC	CSVRTSAYNEQFF
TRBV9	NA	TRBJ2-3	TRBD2	TGTGCCAGCAGCGTCGGGACTAGCAGGACAGATACGCAGTATTTT	CASSVGTSRTDTQYF
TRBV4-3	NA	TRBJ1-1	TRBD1	TGCGCCAGCAGCCAAGCGACAGGGGGAAGAATATTCACTGAAGCTTTCTTT	CASSQATGGRIFTEAFF
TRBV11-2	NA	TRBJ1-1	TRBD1	TGTGCCAGCAGCTTAGTGGACAGGAGCACTGAAGCTTTCTTT	CASSLVDRSTEAFF
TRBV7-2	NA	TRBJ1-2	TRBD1	TGTGCCAGCAGCCCCGGGGGACAGGGGGCGCTGATTGACGGCTACACCTTC	CASSPGGQGALIDGYTF
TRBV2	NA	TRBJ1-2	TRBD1	TGTGCCAGCAGTCAACAGGGGGCCGCAAACTATGGCTACACCTTC	CASSQQGAANYGYTF
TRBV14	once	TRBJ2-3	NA	TGTGCCAGCAGCCAAGGTTCCAGTCTCACAGATACGCAGTATTTT	CASSQGSSLTDTQYF
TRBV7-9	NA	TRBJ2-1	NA	TGTGCCAGCAGCCCCACAAATGAGCAGTTCTTC	CASSPTNEQFF
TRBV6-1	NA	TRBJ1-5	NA	TGTGCCAGCACGACGGAGGGGATTCAGCCCCAGCATTTT	CASTTEGIQPQHF
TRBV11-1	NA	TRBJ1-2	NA	TGTGCCAGCAGCCCAGGGCCTTGGGATGGCTACACCTTC	CASSPGPWDGYTF
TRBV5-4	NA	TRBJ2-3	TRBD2	TGTGCCAGCAGCACTCGGACTAGTAATACAGATACGCAGTATTTT	CASSTRTSNTDTQYF
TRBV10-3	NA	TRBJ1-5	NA	TGTGCCATCAGTGAGTCCAGGGACTCGGATCAGCCCCAGCATTTT	CAISESRDSDQPQHF
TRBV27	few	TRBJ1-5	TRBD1	TGTGCCAGCGGTTTGACAGGGAGAAGCAATCAGCCCCAGCATTTT	CASGLTGRSNQPQHF
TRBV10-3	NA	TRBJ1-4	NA	TGTGCCATCAGTGAGTCACCCATGAAGTTACAGGGATATAATGAAAAACTGTTTTTT	CAISESPMKLQGYNEKLFF